The 14 T cell receptor beta chains presented below share a single source sample, sequenced in a study of CD8 T cells in ankylosing spondylitis (dated by TCRdb to about 2017). The library was produced with 5' RACE. The reads were generated on an Illumina HiSeq 2500. Using fastp trimming at Q25 and MiXCR clonotype assembly, TCRdb reanalyzed the public sequencing data and kept in-frame beta chains. Rows with a matching CDR3 protein are joined into one entry that keeps the most common DNA and genes. The sample table holds 200,000 to 300,000 distinct CDR3 sequences, of which roughly 25% were seen once. Roughly 0.67% of the sample lies in the top ten. Source material: blood, either unsorted or a sorted T cell fraction (not recorded which). These receptors were taken from a male donor with ankylosing spondylitis or in good health (not recorded which).

The rearrangement joins TRBV12-3 or TRBV12-4 to TRBJ2-1; 8 bases agree with TRBD1. V shed 4 bases and J 5 bases; nucleotides not matched to a gene: 7. The CDR3 spans 15 residues. The CDR3: CASSSQTGANNEQFF. CDR3 in DNA: TGTGCCAGCAGTTCCCAGACAGGGGCAAACAATGAGCAGTTCTTC.

There are many counts of this clonotype. V is TRBV20-1 and J is TRBJ2-5; 11 bases map to TRBD2. The V gene's germline CDR1 is DFQATT and CDR2 SNEGSKA (reference sequence). The CDR3 spans 15 residues. V lost 0 bases and J lost 4; bases outside the gene matches: 4. CDR3 loop: CSARDRLAGPETQYF. The CDR3 DNA follows: TGCAGTGCTAGAGATAGACTAGCGGGACCAGAGACCCAGTACTTC.

This clonotype came up many times. This chain uses TRBV3-1 with TRBJ1-5; tentative D call: TRBD1 (6 bases). This CDR3 region has 14 residues. Per the germline V gene, CDR1 is LGHDT and CDR2 is YNNKEL (reference sequence). V was pared by 1 base and J by 6 bases, with 10 bases between. As DNA, the CDR3 is TGTGCCAGCAGCCAAGGAGGGGGGGGTCAGCCCCAGCATTTT. It translates to CASSQGGGGQPQHF.

J is TRBJ2-2 and V is TRBV12-3 or TRBV12-4; D could derive from TRBD1 or TRBD2 (5 bases each). This CDR3 comprises 13 residues. V was pared by 5 bases and J by 8 bases, with 12 bases between. CDR3 DNA: TGTGCCAGCAGTCGGGACCGTCGAGGGGAGCTGTTTTTT. This codes for CASSRDRRGELFF.

This clonotype has just a few counts. The V gene is TRBV5-5, the J gene TRBJ2-1, with TRBD1 matching 8 bases. CDR1 is SGHKS, CDR2 YYEKEE, per germline (reference sequence). V dropped 0 bases and J dropped 2; count of bases not matched to a gene: 1. The length of the CDR3 is 15 residues. The CDR3 protein is CASSLVTGAYNEQFF. CDR3 in DNA: TGTGCCAGCAGCTTGGTGACAGGGGCCTACAATGAGCAGTTCTTC.

Worth noting for this clonotype: The junction departs from the called germline gene at one end, perhaps through a read error. The chain recombines TRBV12-3 or TRBV12-4 with TRBJ2-1; D unresolved. This CDR3 spans 12 amino acids. CDR3: CASSGSYNEQFF. The CDR3, as DNA: TGTGCCAGCAGTGGATCCTATAATGAGCAGTTCTTC.

The V and J genes are TRBV7-2 and TRBJ1-5; D remains ambiguous. The CDR3 extends over 13 amino acids. Germline assignment: CDR1 SGHTA and CDR2 FQGNSA. V lost 4 bases to trimming and J lost 6 bases, with 10 bases between them. CDR3 protein: CASSSGSFQPQHF. CDR3 DNA: TGTGCCAGCAGCTCGGGTAGCTTTCAGCCCCAGCATTTT.

At least ten counts were recorded for this clonotype. The gene calls are TRBV20-1 and TRBJ1-4, with 10 bases aligning to TRBD1. V lost 4 bases, J lost 6 bases, and 2 bases stayed unmatched. Germline V gives CDR1 DFQATT, CDR2 SNEGSKA (reference sequence). There are 13 residues in the CDR3. This CDR3 is CSAIGTGDEKLFF. The DNA of the CDR3 is TGCAGTGCTATTGGGACAGGGGATGAAAAACTGTTTTTT.

This clonotype was seen many times. This chain uses TRBV20-1 with TRBJ1-2, with a possible D match to TRBD1 (5 bases). The CDR3 loop spans 14 amino acids. From germline, CDR1 is DFQATT and CDR2 SNEGSKA (reference sequence). The CDR3 region is CSPGPRGLNYGYTF. In DNA, the CDR3 is TGCAGCCCGGGACCGAGGGGCCTAAACTATGGCTACACCTTC.

The sample holds a few counts of this clonotype. The chain couples TRBV12-3 or TRBV12-4 to TRBJ1-2; the match to TRBD1 covers 9 bases. The CDR3 length is 14 residues. The V gene end was trimmed by 5 bases and the J gene end by 3 bases; junction bases not matched to a gene: 4. CDR3 DNA: TGTGCCAGCAGTCGCAGACAGGGGGACTATGGCTACACCTTC. This codes for CASSRRQGDYGYTF.

This clonotype appeared a few times. The rearrangement uses TRBV20-1 and TRBJ2-1; tentative D call: TRBD2 (6 bases). The V gene's germline CDR1 is DFQATT and CDR2 SNEGSKA (reference sequence). V was shortened by 4 bases and J by 9 bases, with 16 bases between the two germline ends. CDR3 length: 13 residues. The CDR3 coding sequence is TGCAGTGCTACCAAAGCGGGTTTTGGTGAGCAGTTCTTC. Its protein product is CSATKAGFGEQFF.

This clonotype has a handful of counts. The chain joins TRBV12-3 or TRBV12-4 to TRBJ1-2, with 7 bases aligning to TRBD1. The CDR3 spans 12 residues. After removal of 11 bases from V and 8 bases from J, the junction contained 11 bases not matched to a gene. CDR3 protein: CADGGGREGYTF. CDR3 sequence (DNA): TGTGCCGACGGAGGGGGCCGTGAAGGCTACACCTTC.

The rearrangement joins TRBV12-3 or TRBV12-4 to TRBJ2-7, with D possibly TRBD1 on 7 matching bases. The CDR3 totals 13 residues. Trimming left V 8 bases short and J 11 bases short, with 22 bases between. The CDR3 here is CASAQGRGREKYF. CDR3 in DNA: TGTGCCAGCGCACAGGGGCGGGGTAGGGAGAAGTACTTC.

This clonotype was counted a few times. As DNA, the CDR3 is TGTGCCAGCAGCTTGGACTTAAGCTACGAGCAGTACTTC. Translated, it gives CASSLDLSYEQYF. This chain links TRBV7-2 with TRBJ2-7; TRBD2 might be the D (5 bases). The CDR3 consists of 13 residues. The germline V gene encodes CDR1 SGHTA and CDR2 FQGNSA. Trimming cost V 3 bases and J 3 bases, with 9 bases left between them.